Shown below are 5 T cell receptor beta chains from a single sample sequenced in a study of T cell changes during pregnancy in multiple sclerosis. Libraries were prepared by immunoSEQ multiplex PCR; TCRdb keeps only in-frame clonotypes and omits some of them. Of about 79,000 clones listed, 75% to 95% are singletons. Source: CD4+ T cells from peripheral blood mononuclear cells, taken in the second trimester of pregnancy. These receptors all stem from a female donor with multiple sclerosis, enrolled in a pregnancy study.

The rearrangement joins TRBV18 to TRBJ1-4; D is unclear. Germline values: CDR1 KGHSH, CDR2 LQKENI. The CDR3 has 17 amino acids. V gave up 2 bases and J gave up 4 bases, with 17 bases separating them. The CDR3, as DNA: TGTGCCAGCTCACCATTTTTTCAGGTGACACTTAATGAAAAACTGTTTTTT. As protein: CASSPFFQVTLNEKLFF.

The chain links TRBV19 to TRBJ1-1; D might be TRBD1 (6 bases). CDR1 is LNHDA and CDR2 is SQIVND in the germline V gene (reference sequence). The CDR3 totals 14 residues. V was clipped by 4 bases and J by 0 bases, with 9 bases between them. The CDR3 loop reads CASSRSGVNTEAFF. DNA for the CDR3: TGTGCCAGTAGTAGATCAGGGGTGAACACTGAAGCTTTCTTT.

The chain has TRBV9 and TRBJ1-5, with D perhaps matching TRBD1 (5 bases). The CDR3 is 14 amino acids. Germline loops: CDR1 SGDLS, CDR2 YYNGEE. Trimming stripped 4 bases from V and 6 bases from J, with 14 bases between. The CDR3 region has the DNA TGTGCCAGCAGCCCAACAGGTTTAGGTCAGCCCCAGCATTTT. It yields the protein CASSPTGLGQPQHF.

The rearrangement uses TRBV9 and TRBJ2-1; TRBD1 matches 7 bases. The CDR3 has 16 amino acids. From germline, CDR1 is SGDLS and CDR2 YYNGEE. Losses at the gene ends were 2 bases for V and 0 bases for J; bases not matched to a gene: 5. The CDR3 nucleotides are TGTGCCAGCAGCGTTGGGACAGCGGTCTCCTACAATGAGCAGTTCTTC. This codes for CASSVGTAVSYNEQFF.

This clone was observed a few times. The CDR3 loop is CASRISGMAPYEQYF. The CDR3 region has the DNA TGTGCCAGTAGGATAAGCGGGATGGCCCCATACGAGCAGTACTTC. The rearrangement uses TRBV19 and TRBJ2-7; 7 bases are a match to TRBD2. The V gene end was trimmed by 6 bases and the J gene end by 4 bases; junction bases not matched to a gene: 12. The CDR3 length is 15 residues. CDR1 is LNHDA and CDR2 is SQIVND in the germline V gene (reference sequence).